This entry describes one T cell receptor beta chain. The data belong to a study of siplizumab effects on memory and regulatory T cells. TCRdb's copy holds only in-frame clones and misses some; the assay was immunoSEQ multiplex PCR. The data hold 100,000 to 120,000 clones, with around nine tenths observed a single time. The CDR3 is made up of 14 amino acids. V was clipped by 5 bases and J by 8 bases, with 18 bases between them. CDR1 and CDR2 from the germline V gene are SEHNR and FQNEAQ (reference sequence). Specimen: CD4+ T cells sorted from blood. The chain is built from TRBV7-9 and TRBJ1-1; no firm D call. This receptor was obtained from a human donor in good health. CDR3 protein: CASSPRAQRSEAFF. CDR3 in DNA: TGTGCCAGCAGCCCACGGGCCCAGAGGTCGGAAGCTTTCTTT.